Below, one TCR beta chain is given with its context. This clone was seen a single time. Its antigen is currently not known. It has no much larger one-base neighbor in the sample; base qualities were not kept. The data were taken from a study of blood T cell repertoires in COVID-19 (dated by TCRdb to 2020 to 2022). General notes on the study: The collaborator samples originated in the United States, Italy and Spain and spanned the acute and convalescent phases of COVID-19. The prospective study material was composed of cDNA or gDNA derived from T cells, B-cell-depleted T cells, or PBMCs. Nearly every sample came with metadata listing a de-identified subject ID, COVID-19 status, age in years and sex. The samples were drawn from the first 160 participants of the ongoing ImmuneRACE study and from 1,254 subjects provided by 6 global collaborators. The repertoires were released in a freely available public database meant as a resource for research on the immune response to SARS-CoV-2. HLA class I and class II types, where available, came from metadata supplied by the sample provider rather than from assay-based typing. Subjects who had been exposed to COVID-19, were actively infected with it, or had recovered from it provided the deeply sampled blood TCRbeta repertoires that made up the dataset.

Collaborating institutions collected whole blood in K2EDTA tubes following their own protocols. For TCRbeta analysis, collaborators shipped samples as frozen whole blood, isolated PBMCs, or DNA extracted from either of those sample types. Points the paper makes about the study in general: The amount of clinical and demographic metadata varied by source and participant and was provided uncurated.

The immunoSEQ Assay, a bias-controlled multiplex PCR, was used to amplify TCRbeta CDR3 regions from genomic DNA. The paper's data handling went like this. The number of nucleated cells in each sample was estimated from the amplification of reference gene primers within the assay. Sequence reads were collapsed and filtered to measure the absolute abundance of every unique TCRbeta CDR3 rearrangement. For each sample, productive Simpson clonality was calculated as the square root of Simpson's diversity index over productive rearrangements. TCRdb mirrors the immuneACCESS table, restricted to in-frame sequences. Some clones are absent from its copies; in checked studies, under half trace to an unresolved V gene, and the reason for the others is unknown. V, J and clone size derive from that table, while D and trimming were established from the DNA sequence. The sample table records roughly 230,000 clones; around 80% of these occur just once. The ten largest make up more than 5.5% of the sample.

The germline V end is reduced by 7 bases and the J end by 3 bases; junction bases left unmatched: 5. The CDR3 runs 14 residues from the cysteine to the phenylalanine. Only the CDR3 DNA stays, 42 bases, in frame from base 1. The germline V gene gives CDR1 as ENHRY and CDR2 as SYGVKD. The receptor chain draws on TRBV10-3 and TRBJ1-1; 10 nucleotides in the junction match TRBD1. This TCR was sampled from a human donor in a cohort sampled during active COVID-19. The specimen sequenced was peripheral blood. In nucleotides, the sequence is TGTGCCATCAATTCCGGGACAGGGGACACTGAAGCTTTCTTT. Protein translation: CAINSGTGDTEAFF.